This T cell receptor beta chain was recovered during a study of T-cell reconstitution after alpha-beta-depleted transplantation in children. Study observations and caveats: One year post-transplant, T-cell counts and diversity were largely derived from T cells produced anew. In patients about two months after transplant, alpha-beta T cells reportedly arose from several hundred expanded graft clones. Several patients had high TCRbeta diversity at day 60; it came from surviving recipient T cells and thymic progenitors.

The V gene's germline CDR1 is MNHEY and CDR2 SVGEGT. Trimming shortened V by 2 bases and J by 11 bases, and 20 bases separated the two germline ends. The CDR3 spans 15 residues. Unique molecular identifiers were used to barcode this TCRbeta library. TCRdb called the PCR reads again in MiXCR, with one record for every CDR3 protein. Counted here are about 900,000 distinct CDR3 sequences, about 30% occurring once; the ten biggest clones make up over 25%. This clonotype has only a few counts. The target antigen is unknown. The chain carries TRBV6-2 or TRBV6-3 and TRBJ2-3; a weak D match, TRBD2 (6 bases). The receptor was derived from a boy in the first two years of life who had a stem cell transplant for SCID, so the T cells may come from the graft donor. Here the sequenced sample was PBMCs, mostly from graft donor cells, taken 360 days after TCRalphabeta/CD19-depleted stem cell transplant. The CDR3 loop is CASSYEVVARREQYF. The CDR3 nucleotides are TGTGCCAGCAGTTACGAGGTAGTCGCTCGGCGGGAGCAGTATTTT.